One sample yielded the 9 T cell receptor beta chains listed below, sequenced in a study of blood T cell repertoires in COVID-19. Libraries were prepared by immunoSEQ multiplex PCR; TCRdb keeps only in-frame clonotypes and omits some of them. The sample records about 200,000 clones, roughly 90% being singletons. The sample taken for sequencing was peripheral blood. The receptors shown here come from a man between 50 and 59 years old with COVID-19, enrolled during active disease.

CDR3 in amino acids: CASSQGRASYEQYF. The CDR3, as DNA: TGTGCCAGCAGCCAGGGGCGAGCCTCCTACGAGCAGTACTTC. The J gene is TRBJ2-7, the V gene TRBV14; maybe TRBD1 (5 bases). The V and J ends lost 3 bases and 0 bases respectively, with 9 bases between them. Per the germline V gene, CDR1 is SGHDN and CDR2 is FVKESK. The CDR3 loop spans 14 amino acids.

The V call is TRBV7-9, the J call TRBJ1-2; a weak D match, TRBD1 (5 bases). Germline V lookup: CDR1 SEHNR, CDR2 FQNEAQ (reference sequence). Trimming removed 5 bases from V and 6 bases from J, with 16 bases in between. The CDR3 is 14 residues long. CDR3 sequence reads: CASSPSGGEDGYTF. CDR3 nucleotide sequence: TGTGCCAGCAGCCCCTCCGGGGGGGAGGATGGCTACACCTTC.

The chain recombines TRBV5-1 with TRBJ2-3; 7 bases match TRBD2. The germline CDR1 and CDR2 sequences are SGHRS and YFSETQ. The CDR3 is 16 residues long. The J segment lost 4 bases and the V segment lost 4 bases, leaving 12 bases of the junction unmatched. The CDR3 sequence is CASSPVTSSWADTQYF. Here the CDR3 DNA reads TGCGCCAGCAGCCCCGTGACTAGCTCTTGGGCAGATACGCAGTATTTT.

The chain uses TRBV27 and TRBJ2-7; 9 nucleotides agree with TRBD2. The junction had 11 bases not matched to a gene; V was cut back by 5 bases and J by 3 bases. Germline V gene sequence: CDR1 MNHEY, CDR2 SMNVEV (reference sequence). The CDR3 spans 16 residues. DNA for the CDR3: TGTGCCAGCAGTAACCCTTCCAGGCGGGAGGGCTACGAGCAGTACTTC. The encoded protein is CASSNPSRREGYEQYF.

The chain employs TRBV5-4 and TRBJ2-5; 7 bases match TRBD1. CDR3 length: 14 residues. Unmatched junction bases numbered 6, after V lost 2 bases and J lost 5 bases. The germline CDR1 and CDR2 sequences are SGHNT and YYREEE (reference sequence). The CDR3 sequence: CASSLRTGSETQYF. The CDR3 nucleotides read TGTGCCAGCAGCTTAAGGACAGGTTCGGAGACCCAGTACTTC.

The rearrangement uses TRBV12-3 or TRBV12-4 and TRBJ2-1; D perhaps matches TRBD2 (6 bases). V lost 5 bases to trimming and J lost 9 bases, with 14 bases between them. The CDR3 sequence is 13 residues long. CDR3 residues: CASSATSFGEQFF. CDR3 sequence (DNA): TGTGCCAGCAGTGCGACTAGTTTCGGTGAGCAGTTCTTC.

This clone has more than one count but fewer than ten. The chain combines TRBV6-5 with TRBJ2-2; 9 bases are a match to TRBD2. Germline assignment: CDR1 MNHEY and CDR2 SVGAGI. This CDR3 comprises 15 residues. The V and J ends lost 8 bases and 6 bases, in that order; junction bases with no gene match: 10. The CDR3 is CASFMSVAGAGELFF. The CDR3 coding sequence is TGTGCCAGCTTTATGTCGGTAGCGGGAGCCGGGGAGCTGTTTTTT.

The chain is built from TRBV18 and TRBJ2-3; 8 bases map to TRBD1. Germline trimming cut 0 bases from V and 1 base from J; bases unmatched to any gene: 3. The CDR3 consists of 16 residues. From germline, CDR1 is KGHSH and CDR2 LQKENI. For the CDR3, the DNA is TGTGCCAGCTCACCACCACAGGGGGGTGGCACAGATACGCAGTATTTT. As protein: CASSPPQGGGTDTQYF.

CDR3 DNA: TGTGCCAGCAGCAGTGACAGACCCTCGTCATACAATGAGCAGTTCTTC. Translated: CASSSDRPSSYNEQFF. The V gene is TRBV7-9, the J gene TRBJ2-1, with TRBD1 as a possible D gene (5 bases). The CDR3 length is 16 residues. Trimming took off 5 bases at V and 4 bases at J, with 18 bases between the two ends. Looked up from germline, CDR1 is SEHNR and CDR2 is FQNEAQ (reference sequence).